This entry lists 20 T cell receptor beta chains sequenced from one sample in a study of blood T cells in healthy people across ages. Next came a second PCR, run for about 6 to 12 cycles, which used a sample-barcoded 5' primer along with a J-beta primer mix. TCRdb passed the 5' RACE reads through MiXCR, listing each CDR3 protein once. The table shows roughly 1.7 million distinct CDR3 sequences, with around 36% occurring only once. Sequencing was carried out using blood. These TCRs come from a woman in her twenties or thirties in good health.

This clonotype was seen only a few times. This chain connects TRBV25-1 to TRBJ2-5, with TRBD2 matching over 9 bases. The trim removed 6 bases at V and 9 bases at J, leaving 26 bases unmatched. Per germline, CDR1 MGHDK and CDR2 SYGVNS. The CDR3 runs to 19 residues. The CDR3 reads CASRVPLAGGPSSRDAQYF. The CDR3 nucleotides read TGTGCCAGCAGAGTTCCACTGGCGGGAGGGCCCTCAAGTCGGGACGCCCAGTACTTC.

About this clonotype: Relative to the germline gene, one junction end is altered; a read error may explain this. The chain employs TRBV29-1 and TRBJ2-3; 7 bases agree with TRBD1. The CDR3 runs 14 residues. Germline-derived CDR1 and CDR2 are SQVTM and ANQGSEA. The CDR3: CSVVTGVHTGTQYF. In DNA, the CDR3 is TGCAGCGTTGTCACAGGGGTCCACACAGGTACGCAGTATTTT.

The V call is TRBV15, the J call TRBJ2-4; D unresolved. The closer fit of TRBJ2-7 to the DNA end suggests the J call may be wrong. The CDR3 runs 14 residues. Germline CDR1 reads LNHNV; CDR2 reads YYDKDF (reference sequence). The CDR3 region has the DNA TGTGCCACCAGCAGAAATGAGGTCGTCTACGAGCAGTACTTC. It yields the protein CATSRNEVVYEQYF.

This clonotype was found a few times. V and J are TRBV12-3 or TRBV12-4 and TRBJ2-3; 10 nucleotides match TRBD2. Trimming at V came to 5 bases and at J to 5 bases, leaving 7 bases not matched to a gene. The CDR3 contains 15 residues. The CDR3 sequence is CASSTSGGALDTQYF. The CDR3 DNA reads as TGTGCCAGCAGTACAAGCGGGGGGGCCTTAGATACGCAGTATTTT.

This clonotype was recorded a few times. The chain has TRBV6-1 and TRBJ2-3; TRBD2 agrees at 8 bases. V trimming: 4 bases; J trimming: 6 bases; junction bases outside the gene matches: 6. Germline V gives CDR1 MNHNS, CDR2 SASEGT. CDR3 length: 14 residues. The CDR3 nucleotides read TGTGCCAGCAGTGGACTCGCTAGCGGGGATACGCAGTATTTT. It is translated as CASSGLASGDTQYF.

J is TRBJ2-1 and V is TRBV5-5, with 7 bases matching TRBD1. CDR1 SGHKS and CDR2 YYEKEE come from the germline V gene (reference sequence). V was clipped by 0 bases and J by 10 bases; unmatched bases: 16. The CDR3 has 17 residues. The CDR3 DNA reads TGTGCCAGCAGCTTGGGATTACGGACAGGAATTACTACCGAGCAGTTCTTC. This translates into CASSLGLRTGITTEQFF.

The J gene is TRBJ2-1, the V gene TRBV19, with D possibly matching TRBD2 (6 bases). Looked up from germline, CDR1 is LNHDA and CDR2 is SQIVND (reference sequence). The CDR3 has 17 amino acids. Trimming removed 4 bases at V and 4 bases at J, with 20 bases between. CDR3: CASSRGRGRGIYNEQFF. The CDR3 DNA reads TGTGCCAGTAGTAGGGGGAGAGGGCGCGGGATATACAATGAGCAGTTCTTC.

Of note for this clonotype: A read error is possible here, since a much larger clone lies one base away. V is TRBV29-1 and J is TRBJ2-7; 7 bases agree with TRBD1. Germline-derived CDR1 and CDR2 are SQVTM and ANQGSEA. The CDR3 has 13 residues. V was clipped by 5 bases and J by 0 bases; unmatched bases: 4. The CDR3 loop is CSVTWDSSYEQYF. CDR3 coding DNA: TGCAGCGTTACTTGGGACAGCTCCTACGAGCAGTACTTC.

The CDR3 reads CASSELAGGPWETQYF. For the CDR3, the DNA is TGTGCCAGCAGCGAGCTAGCGGGAGGGCCTTGGGAGACCCAGTACTTC. V usage is TRBV21-1 and J usage is TRBJ2-5; TRBD2, the D gene given by the table, was not confirmed from the DNA. TRBV21-1 is designated a pseudogene. This CDR3 is built from 16 residues.

This clonotype showed up just a few times. This chain uses TRBV3-1 with TRBJ1-2; 8 nucleotides agree with TRBD1. V dropped 3 bases and J dropped 4; count of bases not matched to a gene: 7. CDR1 is LGHDT and CDR2 is YNNKEL in the germline V gene (reference sequence). CDR3 length equals 15 residues. The CDR3 DNA reads as TGTGCCAGCAGCCACACAGGGGGAAACCTCTATGGCTACACCTTC. The encoded protein is CASSHTGGNLYGYTF.

V and J are TRBV6-5 and TRBJ1-1; unclear D gene. Deletions cut 8 bases from V and 9 bases from J, with 13 bases between. Germline V gives CDR1 MNHEY, CDR2 SVGAGI. The CDR3 sequence is 11 residues long. The CDR3 region has the DNA TGTGCCAGCCATAAGGGAGGGAAAGCTTTCTTT. Its translation is CASHKGGKAFF.

This clonotype came up a few times. The genes are TRBV30 and TRBJ1-6; D is possibly TRBD1 (6 bases). V lost 7 bases and J lost 0, with 10 bases in between. Germline lookup yields CDR1 GTSNPN and CDR2 SVGIG (reference sequence). There are 14 residues in the CDR3. The CDR3 spells CAFSRGSYNSPLHF. DNA of the CDR3: TGTGCCTTCTCCAGGGGCTCCTATAATTCACCCCTCCACTTT.

The chain employs TRBV7-9 and TRBJ2-3; D is possibly TRBD2 (5 bases). V dropped 2 bases and J dropped 2 bases, with 11 bases sitting between them. The germline CDR1 and CDR2 sequences are SEHNR and FQNEAQ (reference sequence). CDR3 length equals 15 residues. CDR3 nucleotide sequence: TGTGCCAGCAGCTTATCGGCAGGACTCACAGATACGCAGTATTTT. Its protein product is CASSLSAGLTDTQYF.

The V gene is TRBV12-3 or TRBV12-4, the J gene TRBJ1-2; 7 bases map to TRBD1. The CDR3 spans 13 residues. Trimming removed 5 bases from V and 8 bases from J; junction bases left unmatched: 8. CDR3 sequence (DNA): TGTGCCAGCAGTCCACAGGGGATCCTCGGCTACACCTTC. This encodes CASSPQGILGYTF.

At least ten counts were recorded for this clonotype. The genes are TRBV10-3 and TRBJ2-1, with 8 bases aligning to TRBD2. Germline-derived CDR1 and CDR2 are ENHRY and SYGVKD. J gave up 4 bases and V 11 bases, and 10 bases lay outside the gene matches. The CDR3 is made up of 14 amino acids. The CDR3 loop reads CASQRETEYNEQFF. The CDR3 bases are TGTGCCTCCCAGCGGGAGACGGAGTACAATGAGCAGTTCTTC.

This clonotype occurred many times. DNA of the CDR3: TGTGCCAGCAGGCCAACTAGCGGGAAAAATTGGGAGACCCAGTACTTC. Protein product: CASRPTSGKNWETQYF. The chain links TRBV6-6 to TRBJ2-5, with TRBD2 matching over 10 bases. The CDR3 is made up of 16 amino acids. V lost 6 bases and J lost 5; bases outside the gene matches: 12. Germline V gene sequence: CDR1 MNHNY, CDR2 SVGAGI (reference sequence).

This clonotype occurred once. One end of the junction does not line up with germline, which may come from a read error. This sequence joins TRBV4-2 and TRBJ2-3; D possibly corresponds to TRBD2 (5 bases). CDR3 length equals 16 residues. Germline CDR1 reads LGHNA; CDR2 reads YNFKEQ. CDR3 coding DNA: TGTGCCAACAGCCAAGGAGAAGCGGACAGCACAGATACGCAGTATTTT. This codes for CANSQGEADSTDTQYF.

In its sample, this clonotype was seen a few times. The chain recombines TRBV7-9 with TRBJ2-5; D assignment may be TRBD1 or TRBD2 (5 bases each). CDR3 length equals 17 residues. The germline CDR1 and CDR2 sequences are SEHNR and FQNEAQ (reference sequence). V was trimmed by 5 bases and J by 5 bases, leaving 24 bases between them. This CDR3 is CASSTILGVSPVETQYF. In DNA, the CDR3 is TGTGCCAGCAGCACCATTCTGGGGGTTTCCCCCGTCGAGACCCAGTACTTC.

The J gene is TRBJ2-1, the V gene TRBV2, with D maybe TRBD2 (5 bases). From germline, CDR1 is SNHLY and CDR2 FYNNEI. This CDR3 has 15 residues. V dropped 6 bases and J dropped 7 bases, with 19 bases sitting between them. The CDR3 region has the DNA TGTGCCAGCAGCGGGCAGGTTCCCTCGGGAAATGAGCAGTTCTTC. Translated, it gives CASSGQVPSGNEQFF. The full variable domain, rest sourced from reference TRBV2 and TRBJ2-1, is EPEVTQTPSHQVTQMGQEVILRCVPISNHLYFYWYRQILGQKVEFLVSFYNNEISEKSEIFDDQFSVERPDGSNFTLKIRSTKLEDSAMYFCASSGQVPSGNEQFFGPGTRLTVL.

This clonotype was seen many times. This chain uses TRBV7-6 with TRBJ2-5, with 13 bases fitting TRBD2. Per germline, CDR1 SGHVS and CDR2 FNYEAQ. The CDR3 consists of 17 residues. Losses at the gene ends were 5 bases for V and 0 bases for J; bases not matched to a gene: 6. This CDR3 reads CASSLGLAGANQETQYF. The CDR3 nucleotides read TGTGCCAGCAGCCTCGGACTAGCGGGGGCCAACCAAGAGACCCAGTACTTC.